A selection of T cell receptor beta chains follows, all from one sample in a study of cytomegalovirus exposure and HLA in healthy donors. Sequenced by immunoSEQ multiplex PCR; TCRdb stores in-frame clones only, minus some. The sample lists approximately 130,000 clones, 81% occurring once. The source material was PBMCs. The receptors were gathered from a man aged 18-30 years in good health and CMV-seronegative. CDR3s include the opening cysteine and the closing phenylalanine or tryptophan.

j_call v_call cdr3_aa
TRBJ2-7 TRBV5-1 CASSFNGDYYEQYF
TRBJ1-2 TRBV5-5 CASSSYLGQGEVYGYTF
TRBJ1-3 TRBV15 CATGHSGNTIYF
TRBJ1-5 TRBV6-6 CASSTGRNQPQHF
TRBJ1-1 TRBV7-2 CASSLMTGGSTEAFF
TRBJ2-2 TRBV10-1 CASSLSRGGTGELFF
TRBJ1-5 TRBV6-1 CASSGTGENQPQHF
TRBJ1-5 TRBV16 CASSQLGGRQPQHF
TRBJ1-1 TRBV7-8 CASSFTERGAFF
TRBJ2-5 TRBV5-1 CASSFGTTANLQETQYF
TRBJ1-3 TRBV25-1 CASQGAHSGNTIYF
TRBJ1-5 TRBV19 CASSIDHGVHQPQHF
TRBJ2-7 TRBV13 CASSLRGQGMSGEQYF
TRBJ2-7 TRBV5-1 CASSLGTGDTFEQYF
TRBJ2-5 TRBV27 CASNPWPPVGGDQETQYF
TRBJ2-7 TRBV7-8 CASSLGRLAGGLYEQYF
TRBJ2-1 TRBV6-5 CASSYFGGGRSREQFF
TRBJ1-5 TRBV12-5 CASGRTGTNQPQHF
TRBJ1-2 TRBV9 CASSPLQGSGYGYTF
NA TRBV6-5 CASSSTGTTGNEQYF
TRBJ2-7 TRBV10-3 CAIRTGTVSYEQYF
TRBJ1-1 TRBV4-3 CASSQETGAEPNTEAFF
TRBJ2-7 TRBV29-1 CSVEDTGEASYEQYF
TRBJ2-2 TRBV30 CAWNWDRAGGPAGELFF
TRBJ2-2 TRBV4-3 CASSQAGQRNTGELFF
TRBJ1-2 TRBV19 CASTPGGGGSASGYTF
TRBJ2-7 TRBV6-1 CASSVGGYEQYF
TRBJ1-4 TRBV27 CASSFQTGKLFF
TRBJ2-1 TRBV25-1 CASRDERFNEQFF
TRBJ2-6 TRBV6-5 CASSYGYSSGANVLTF
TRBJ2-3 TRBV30 CAWSPGQGWADTQYF
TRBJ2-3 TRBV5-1 CASSPSRVRTDTQYF
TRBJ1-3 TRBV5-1 CASSSSVDRGGNTIYF
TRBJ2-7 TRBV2 CASSGGSGYEQYF
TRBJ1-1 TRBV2 CASTRGRMNGAEAFF
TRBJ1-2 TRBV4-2 CASSQDRGTAANYGYTF
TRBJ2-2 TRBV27 CASSLQRGAGELFF
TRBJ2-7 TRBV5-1 CASSSGQGNEQYF
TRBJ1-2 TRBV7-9 CASSWDRGSGGYTF
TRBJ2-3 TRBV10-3 CAIRIRQDIFTDTQYF
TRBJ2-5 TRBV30 CAWSRKETQYF
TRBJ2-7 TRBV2 CASSSSYEQYF
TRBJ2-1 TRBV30 CAWSVGTSNYNERFF
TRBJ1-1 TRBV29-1 CSVFPPGVPEAFF
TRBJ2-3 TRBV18 CASSQPLEGVTDTQYF
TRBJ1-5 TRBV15 CATSRVAGIFLPEGGFNQPQHF
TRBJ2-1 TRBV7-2 CASSLWDRESQEQFF
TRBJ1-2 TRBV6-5 CASRAVGQGYGYTF
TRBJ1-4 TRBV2 CASRRSRGWGEKLFF
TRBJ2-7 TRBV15 CATSRLTGLSSYEQYF
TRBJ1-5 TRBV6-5 CASRTLQGIQPQHF
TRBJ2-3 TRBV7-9 CAGYKRGSTDTQYF